The 10 T cell receptor beta chains below all came from one sample that was sequenced in a study of OX40 agonist ivuxolimab in advanced cancers. Data came from immunoSEQ multiplex PCR; TCRdb stores just in-frame clones and leaves some out. The sample has about 48,000 clones, around 90% seen once. Sample: CD4+ or CD8+ T cells sorted from blood, taken in a trial of the OX40 agonist ivuxolimab. These receptors were obtained from an adult with an advanced solid tumor such as melanoma, head and neck, liver or kidney cancer.

The gene calls are TRBV29-1 and TRBJ1-4, with D perhaps TRBD1 (6 bases). Germline CDR1 and CDR2: SQVTM and ANQGSEA. The CDR3 extends over 16 amino acids. The V gene lost 7 bases and the J gene lost 0 bases, with 18 bases spanning the gap. The CDR3 DNA reads as TGCAGCGCCAGACAGGTCGGGGAAGCAACTAATGAAAAACTGTTTTTT. Protein: CSARQVGEATNEKLFF.

This clone was detected once. The chain has TRBV19 and TRBJ2-5; no clear D. Germline V gene lookup returns CDR1 LNHDA and CDR2 SQIVND (reference sequence). The CDR3 has 14 amino acids. Between the trimmed V and J ends, which lost 2 bases and 4 bases, there was a span of 11 bases. The CDR3 is CASSISPQPETQYF. The CDR3 DNA reads as TGTGCCAGTAGTATATCCCCCCAGCCAGAGACCCAGTACTTC.

The chain links TRBV28 to TRBJ2-4; D may correspond to TRBD1 or TRBD2 (5 bases each). The CDR3 runs to 17 residues. CDR1 and CDR2 (germline): MDHEN, SYDVKM. Trimming removed 5 bases from V and 0 bases from J, with 17 bases in between. The CDR3 bases are TGTGCCAGCAGTACGCTACTCGGGACCATAGCCAAAAACATTCAGTACTTC. It yields the protein CASSTLLGTIAKNIQYF.

This rearrangement joins TRBV4-1 to TRBJ2-1, with TRBD2 matching 11 bases. V gave up 1 base and J gave up 4 bases; unmatched junction bases: 3. Per germline, CDR1 MGHRA and CDR2 YSYEKL. The CDR3 loop spans 16 amino acids. The CDR3 loop reads CASSQVGTSGYNEQFF. CDR3 bases: TGCGCCAGCAGCCAAGTAGGGACTAGCGGTTACAATGAGCAGTTCTTC.

This clone came up once. The chain has TRBV4-1 and TRBJ2-7, with a possible D match to TRBD1 (6 bases). Germline values: CDR1 MGHRA, CDR2 YSYEKL. The CDR3 is 14 amino acids. Trimming shortened V by 3 bases and J by 1 base, and 10 bases separated the two germline ends. CDR3 nucleotide sequence: TGCGCCAGCAGCCAGGAGGACAGATCCTACGAGCAGTACTTC. This gives the protein CASSQEDRSYEQYF.

The V call is TRBV27, the J call TRBJ2-7; TRBD1 agrees at 8 bases. V was clipped by 6 bases and J by 2 bases; unmatched bases: 6. Per the germline V gene, CDR1 is MNHEY and CDR2 is SMNVEV (reference sequence). This CDR3 is built from 14 residues. The CDR3 region is CASRREGQAYEQYF. In DNA, the CDR3 is TGTGCCAGCAGGAGAGAGGGACAGGCCTACGAGCAGTACTTC.

V is TRBV19 and J is TRBJ1-2; weak D call: TRBD1 (6 bases). Trimming removed 4 bases from V and 7 bases from J, with 19 bases in between. This CDR3 has 15 residues. CDR1 and CDR2 (germline): LNHDA, SQIVND (reference sequence). The CDR3 bases are TGTGCCAGTAGTACCCCCCCCTGGGGGGCAGGTGGCTACACCTTC. As protein: CASSTPPWGAGGYTF.

This chain uses TRBV16 with TRBJ2-5; no clear D. Per germline, CDR1 KGHSY and CDR2 FQNENV. The CDR3 has 15 residues. The ends were cut back, 3 bases at V and 1 base at J, with 12 bases in the middle. The CDR3 is CASSHPLWGQETQYF. As DNA, the CDR3 is TGTGCCAGCAGCCATCCCTTGTGGGGCCAAGAGACCCAGTACTTC. The whole variable domain, remainder taken from reference TRBV16 and TRBJ2-5, is GEEVAQTPKHLVRGEGQKAKLYCAPIKGHSYVFWYQQVLKNEFKFLISFQNENVFDETGMPKERFSAKCLPNSPCSLEIQATKLEDSAVYFCASSHPLWGQETQYFGPGTRLLVL.

This clone came up once. This sequence joins TRBV25-1 and TRBJ2-1, with D perhaps TRBD1 (5 bases). Germline assignment: CDR1 MGHDK and CDR2 SYGVNS. Trimming pared 8 bases from V and 10 bases from J, leaving 12 bases between. The CDR3 consists of 11 residues. The CDR3 region is CASEAGREQFF. As DNA, the CDR3 is TGTGCCAGCGAAGCAGGGCGGGAGCAGTTCTTC.

This CDR3 is CASSQSMGQGALANEKLFF. The CDR3 DNA reads as TGTGCCAGCAGTCAATCCATGGGACAGGGGGCACTGGCTAATGAAAAACTGTTTTTT. This chain uses TRBV28 with TRBJ1-4; TRBD1 matches at 12 bases. Germline CDR1 is MDHEN and CDR2 is SYDVKM. V lost 5 bases to trimming and J lost 3 bases; unmatched junction nucleotides: 13. CDR3 length equals 19 residues.